This TCR beta chain was obtained from a study of T cells in Graves' hyperthyroidism and ophthalmopathy. Study outcomes and limitations: Most expanded thyroid clonotypes above 0.001 also appeared in blood. Ophthalmopathy cases were set apart from stable hyperthyroidism by a 13 V-J model.

Absence of ophthalmopathy progression within 18 months defined stable Graves' hyperthyroidism. Participants, patients aged 18 to 65, had newly diagnosed hyperthyroidism with a duration under 2 months. The CDR3 has 16 amino acids. J lost 4 bases, V lost 3 bases, and 10 bases had no gene match. Germline assignment: CDR1 MRHNA and CDR2 SNTAGT. For this clonotype: Its target is unknown.

The CDR3 regions of TCR beta were amplified from RNA transcripts. Using the HTBI primer set, a first-round RT-PCR was run on the TCR CDR3. TCRdb recomputed calls from the multiplex PCR reads with MiXCR, one row per CDR3 protein. The data hold 350,000 to 400,000 distinct CDR3 sequences, with 15% observed a single time. This TCR came from a woman younger than 45 with Graves' hyperthyroidism. The sequenced sample was blood. V usage is TRBV6-4 and J usage is TRBJ1-1, with 8 bases that match TRBD1. The CDR3 DNA is TGTGCCAGCAGTGAGACAGGGGCACGGTTTTGCACTGAAGCTTTCTTT. Protein: CASSETGARFCTEAFF.